Below, 12 T cell receptor beta chains from the same sample are listed, as sequenced in a study of blood T cells in healthy people across ages. With a J-beta primer mix and a sample-barcoded 5' primer, a second PCR ran roughly 6 to 11 cycles. TCRdb reanalysed the 5' RACE reads using MiXCR and keeps one entry per CDR3 protein. The sample records about 1,800,000 distinct CDR3 sequences, roughly 28% being singletons. Sequenced: blood. The receptors shown here come from a woman aged 25 to 45 in good health.

Turning to this clonotype: Its ends do not fully match the called genes, so a read error is possible. The rearrangement links TRBV29-1 to TRBJ2-1; 8 bases match TRBD2. Germline V CDR1 and CDR2: SQVTM, ANQGSEA. The CDR3 contains 11 residues. The CDR3 DNA follows: TGCGGCGTCGGGAGGGGCAATGAGCAGTTCTTC. It translates to CGVGRGNEQFF.

The rearrangement uses TRBV12-3 or TRBV12-4 and TRBJ1-5, with no clear D. CDR3 length equals 14 residues. The V and J ends lost 7 bases and 4 bases respectively, with 14 bases between them. The CDR3 region has the DNA TGTGCCAGCAAACGGGGTTCAGGAAATCAGCCCCAGCATTTT. Protein sequence: CASKRGSGNQPQHF.

This clonotype was seen a few times. The junction differs from germline at one of its ends, possibly a read error. The CDR3 loop reads CASSPGPEGEKLFF. The CDR3 bases are TGTGCCAGCAGCCCGGGACCGGAGGGGGAAAAGCTGTTTTTT. J is TRBJ1-4 and V is TRBV3-1, with D possibly matching TRBD1 (6 bases). The CDR3 totals 14 residues. CDR1 and CDR2 (germline): LGHDT, YNNKEL (reference sequence).

The chain carries TRBV29-1 and TRBJ1-6; TRBD1 agrees at 8 bases. Looked up from germline, CDR1 is SQVTM and CDR2 is ANQGSEA. The CDR3 is made up of 15 amino acids. The ends lost 6 bases at V and 10 bases at J; junction bases unmatched: 14. The CDR3 spells CSVDTGQGDNSPLHF. The CDR3 bases are TGCAGCGTAGACACCGGACAGGGCGACAACTCACCCCTCCACTTT.

This clonotype was observed a single time. V is TRBV3-1 and J is TRBJ2-3; TRBD2 aligns across 7 bases. The CDR3 runs 15 residues. Germline values: CDR1 LGHDT, CDR2 YNNKEL (reference sequence). The J segment lost 9 bases and the V segment lost 1 base, leaving 10 bases of the junction unmatched. This CDR3 is CASSQAWTSSRTQYF. In nucleotides, the CDR3 is TGTGCCAGCAGCCAAGCTTGGACTAGTTCGAGGACGCAGTATTTT.

There are many counts of this clonotype. The chain links TRBV10-3 to TRBJ1-2, with 8 positions matching TRBD1. The germline gives CDR1 ENHRY, CDR2 SYGVKD. Unmatched junction bases numbered 6, after V lost 6 bases and J lost 3 bases. The CDR3 has 14 amino acids. The CDR3 here is CAISRQGSDYGYTF. The CDR3 coding sequence is TGTGCCATCAGCCGACAGGGGTCGGACTATGGCTACACCTTC.

About this clonotype: A much larger clone is a single base away; this may be a read error. The rearrangement uses TRBV7-2 and TRBJ2-7; 11 bases are shared with TRBD2. V dropped 5 bases and J dropped 4; count of bases not matched to a gene: 7. The germline V gene has CDR1 SGHTA and CDR2 FQGNSA. The CDR3 covers 15 residues. The CDR3: CTSSPVAGGRYEQYF. The CDR3 region has the DNA TGTACCAGCAGCCCCGTAGCGGGAGGGCGGTACGAGCAGTACTTC.

The J gene is TRBJ1-3, the V gene TRBV18; TRBD1 matches 7 bases. CDR1 is KGHSH, CDR2 LQKENI, per germline. V lost 5 bases and J lost 2; bases outside the gene matches: 9. The CDR3 sequence is 16 residues long. The CDR3 loop reads CASSTRGTGAGNTIYF. CDR3 nucleotide sequence: TGTGCCAGCTCAACGAGGGGAACAGGGGCTGGAAACACCATATATTTT. Using reference TRBV18 and TRBJ1-3 for the parts outside the CDR3, the full variable domain is NAGVMQNPRHLVRRRGQEARLRCSPMKGHSHVYWYRQLPEEGLKFMVYLQKENIIDESGMPKERFSAEFPKEGPSILRIQQVVRGDSAAYFCASSTRGTGAGNTIYFGEGSWLTVV.

In this sample, this clonotype turned up a few times. The DNA of the CDR3 is TGTGCCAGCAGGCAGCTACCCCTCTCCTACGAGCAGTACTTC. It specifies CASRQLPLSYEQYF. This rearrangement joins TRBV28 to TRBJ2-7; no clear D. Trimming left V 6 bases short and J 0 bases short, with 12 bases between. This CDR3 comprises 14 residues. CDR1 is MDHEN and CDR2 is SYDVKM in the germline V gene.

This clonotype was seen a few times. Since a much larger clone is just one base distant, this may be a read error. The rearrangement uses TRBV29-1 and TRBJ2-5; 8 nucleotides align to TRBD1. Per germline, CDR1 SQVTM and CDR2 ANQGSEA. The CDR3 is 14 amino acids. Trimming took 7 bases from V and 11 from J; bases not matched to a gene: 18. Written as DNA, the CDR3 is TGCAGCGGGAGGACAGGGAATGGCGACAATGAGCAGTACTTC. It translates to CSGRTGNGDNEQYF. The full variable domain, rest sourced from reference TRBV29-1 and TRBJ2-5, is SAVISQKPSRDICQRGTSLTIQCQVDSQVTMMFWYRQQPGQSLTLIATANQGSEATYESGFVIDKFPISRPNLTFSTLTVSNMSPEDSSIYLCSGRTGNGDNEQYFGPGTRLLVL.

A word on this clonotype: A single base separates this from a much larger clone, so it may be a read error. The chain recombines TRBV5-1 with TRBJ2-1, with 7 nucleotides matching TRBD1. Germline V gives CDR1 SGHRS, CDR2 YFSETQ. The CDR3 covers 16 residues. CDR3 amino acids: CASILGRQGRGNEQFF. CDR3 coding DNA: TGCGCCAGCATCTTGGGCCGACAGGGTAGGGGCAATGAGCAGTTCTTC.

The chain uses TRBV6-6 and TRBJ1-2; D gene ambiguous. The germline V and J ends were trimmed by 10 bases and 6 bases, with 9 bases remaining between them. The CDR3 contains 10 residues. The V gene's germline CDR1 is MNHNY and CDR2 SVGAGI (reference sequence). The CDR3 reads CATSRNGYTF. DNA for the CDR3: TGTGCCACCTCCAGGAATGGCTACACCTTC.